Listed below are T cell receptor beta chains from one sample, sequenced in a study of blood T cell repertoires in COVID-19. Sequenced by immunoSEQ multiplex PCR; TCRdb stores in-frame clones only, minus some. The sample lists 230,000 or so clones, roughly four fifths seen once, with 4.4% in the top ten. The source material was peripheral blood. The source is a man aged 45-65 years with active or convalescent COVID-19. CDR3s include the opening cysteine and the closing phenylalanine or tryptophan. A row's size may be missing; if present it is once, few, many or a size class.

v_call clone_size cdr3_aa
TRBV24-1 few CAKDRGLNEQFF
TRBV5-1 . CASTGLYEQYF
TRBV2 . CASRPDGNYGYTF
TRBV7-8 . CASGAGQGFGNTIYF
TRBV3-1/TRBV3-2 . CASSRGLSFETQYF
TRBV7-3 . CASSFRTGASSGANVLTF
TRBV11-3 . CASSLGPGEGGYEQYF
TRBV13 . CASSFRGIDEKLFF
TRBV6-5 . CASSRTENTEAFF
TRBV18 few CASSRDSGAGELFF
TRBV19 . CASSKAGPRDRGDEKLFF
TRBV4-1 . CASSQGQGDSPLHF
TRBV29-1 . CSVPIGGNYGYTF
TRBV7-8 . CASSHPRDIREHYF
TRBV6-6 . CASRAGQDNQPQHF
TRBV7-9 . CASSPEAGSTDTQYF
TRBV20-1 . CSGLAGDTQYF
TRBV30 . CAWSVLNSNQYF
TRBV29-1 . CSVSFRDRAYNEQFF
TRBV4-1 once CASSQGQGTKETQYF
TRBV10-3 . CAISRQGDEITDTQYF
TRBV6-5 . CASSSLMRGPNNEQFF
TRBV19 few CASSIQGNTEAFF
TRBV5-1 once CASSPGGAGGNTIYF
TRBV28 . CASSLGRNQPQHF
TRBV4-2 . CASSQDRQGGDEKLFF
TRBV2 once CASRLAGGSEQFF
TRBV19 . CASSYPGQGAYEQYF
TRBV2 . CARGQGSSYNSPLHF
TRBV10-1 . CASSESGGQPSYNEQFF
TRBV7-2 . CASSLDWGLPAGYTF
TRBV10-3 . CAISGGDSYEQYF
TRBV7-2 . CASSFSGLAGGGTGELFF